This entry is about one TCR beta chain. This CDR3 is 17 amino acids long. CDR1 is SNHLY, CDR2 FYNNEI, per germline. Unmatched junction bases numbered 5, after V lost 7 bases and J lost 0 bases. The record originates from a study of blood T cell repertoires in COVID-19. The table came from immunoSEQ multiplex PCR; TCRdb's copy has only in-frame clones and leaves some out. This table has more than 150,000 clones, approximately 90% appearing once. The receptor was derived from a man aged 18 to 30 with acute or convalescent COVID-19. The chain joins TRBV2 to TRBJ2-1, with 14 bases identical to TRBD2. What was sequenced was peripheral blood. The CDR3 here is CASTGTSGGHSYNEQFF. The CDR3 DNA is TGTGCCAGCACTGGGACTAGCGGGGGTCACTCCTACAATGAGCAGTTCTTC.